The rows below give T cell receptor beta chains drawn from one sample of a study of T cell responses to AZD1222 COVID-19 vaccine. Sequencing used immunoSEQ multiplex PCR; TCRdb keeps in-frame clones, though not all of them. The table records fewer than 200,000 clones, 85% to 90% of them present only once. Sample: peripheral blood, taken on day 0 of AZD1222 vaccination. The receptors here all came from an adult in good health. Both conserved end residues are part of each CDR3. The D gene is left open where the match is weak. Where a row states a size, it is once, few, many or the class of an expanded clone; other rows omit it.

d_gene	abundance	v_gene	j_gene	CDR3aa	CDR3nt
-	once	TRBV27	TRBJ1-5	CASSLSRGDQPQHF	TGTGCCAGCAGTTTATCGCGGGGGGATCAGCCCCAGCATTTT
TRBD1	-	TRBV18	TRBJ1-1	CASSSQGATEAFF	TGTGCCAGCTCATCACAGGGGGCCACTGAAGCTTTCTTT
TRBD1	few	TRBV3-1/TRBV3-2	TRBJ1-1	CASSPRTGEKAFF	TGTGCCAGCAGCCCAAGGACAGGGGAGAAAGCTTTCTTT
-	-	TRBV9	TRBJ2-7	CASSVDDREQYF	TGTGCCAGCAGCGTTGATGACAGAGAGCAGTACTTC
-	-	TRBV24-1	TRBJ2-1	CATSGNGYNEQFF	TGTGCCACCAGTGGGAACGGATACAATGAGCAGTTCTTC
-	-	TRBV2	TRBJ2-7	CASSAAGQGANSYEQYF	TGTGCCAGCAGTGCAGCGGGGCAGGGGGCGAATTCCTACGAGCAGTACTTC
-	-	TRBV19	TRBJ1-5	CASVRFGNQPQHF	TGTGCCTCCGTCAGGTTCGGGAATCAGCCCCAGCATTTT
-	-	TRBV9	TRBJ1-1	CASSSGWSEAFF	TGTGCCAGCAGCTCGGGATGGTCTGAAGCTTTCTTT
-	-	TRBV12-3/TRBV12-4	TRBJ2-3	CASTPGGTDTQYF	TGTGCCAGCACTCCGGGGGGCACAGATACGCAGTATTTT
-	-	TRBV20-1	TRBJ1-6	CSASWSDDSPLHF	TGCAGTGCTAGTTGGTCGGATGATTCACCCCTCCACTTT
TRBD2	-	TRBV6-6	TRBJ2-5	CASPPEGLAVQETQYF	TGTGCCAGCCCACCTGAAGGACTAGCGGTCCAAGAGACCCAGTACTTC
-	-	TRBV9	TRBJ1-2	CASTLAGGYGYTF	TGTGCCAGCACCCTCGCGGGGGGATATGGCTACACCTTC
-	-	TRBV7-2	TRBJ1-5	CASSWGLGQPQHF	TGTGCCAGCAGCTGGGGTCTAGGCCAGCCCCAGCATTTT
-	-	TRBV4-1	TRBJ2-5	CASSQVAFQETQYF	TGCGCCAGCAGCCAAGTAGCGTTTCAAGAGACCCAGTACTTC
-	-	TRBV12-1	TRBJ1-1	CASSTWDSWEAFF	TGTGCCAGCAGCACATGGGACAGTTGGGAAGCTTTCTTT
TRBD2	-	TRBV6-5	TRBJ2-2	CASIPSGNTGELFF	TGTGCCAGCATTCCTAGCGGGAACACCGGGGAGCTGTTTTTT
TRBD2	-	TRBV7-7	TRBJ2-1	CASSLAPGGRSNEQFF	TGTGCTAGCAGCTTAGCACCTGGCGGGAGGTCGAATGAGCAGTTCTTC
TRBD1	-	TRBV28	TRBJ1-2	CASSAGTANYGYTF	TGTGCCAGCAGTGCCGGGACAGCTAACTATGGCTACACCTTC
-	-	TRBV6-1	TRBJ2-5	CASSESLGRQETQYF	TGTGCCAGCAGTGAAAGCCTGGGACGCCAAGAGACCCAGTACTTC
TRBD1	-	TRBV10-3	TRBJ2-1	CATTGDSLAEQFF	TGTGCCACGACAGGGGACTCCCTTGCTGAGCAGTTCTTC
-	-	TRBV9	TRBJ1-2	CASSVGAGANYGYTF	TGTGCCAGCAGCGTAGGGGCAGGAGCTAACTATGGCTACACCTTC
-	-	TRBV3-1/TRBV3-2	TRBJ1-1	CASSHGGNTEAFF	TGTGCCAGCAGCCACGGTGGGAACACTGAAGCTTTCTTT
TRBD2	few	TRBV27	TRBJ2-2	CASSSYRAGGRIGELFF	TGTGCCAGCAGTTCATACCGCGCGGGGGGGCGGATCGGGGAGCTGTTTTTT
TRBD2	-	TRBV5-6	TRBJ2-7	CASSLSLAGGVYEQYF	TGTGCCAGCAGCTTGAGCCTAGCGGGGGGCGTCTACGAGCAGTACTTC